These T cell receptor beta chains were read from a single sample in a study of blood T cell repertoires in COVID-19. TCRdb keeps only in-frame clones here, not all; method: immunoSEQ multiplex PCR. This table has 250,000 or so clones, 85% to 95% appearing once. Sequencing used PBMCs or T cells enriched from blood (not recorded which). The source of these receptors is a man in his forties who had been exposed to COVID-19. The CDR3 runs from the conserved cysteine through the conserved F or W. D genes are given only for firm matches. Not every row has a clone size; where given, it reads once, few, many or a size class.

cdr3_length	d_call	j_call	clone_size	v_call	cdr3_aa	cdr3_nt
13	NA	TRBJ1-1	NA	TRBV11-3	CATAGQNGAEAFF	TGTGCCACCGCGGGGCAAAACGGCGCTGAAGCTTTCTTT
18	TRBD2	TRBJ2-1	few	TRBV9	CASSATGLAGGFNNEQFF	TGTGCCAGCAGCGCGACGGGACTAGCGGGAGGCTTTAACAATGAGCAGTTCTTC
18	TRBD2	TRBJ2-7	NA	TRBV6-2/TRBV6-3	CASSYSKLAGGFSYEQYF	TGTGCCAGCAGTTACTCGAAACTAGCGGGAGGGTTTTCCTACGAGCAGTACTTC
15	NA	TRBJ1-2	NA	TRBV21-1	CASRHDTDIHYGYTF	TGTGCCAGCAGGCACGACACCGACATCCACTATGGCTACACCTTC
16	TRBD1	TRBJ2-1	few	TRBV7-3	CASSLYPGGSYNEQFF	TGTGCCAGCAGCTTATATCCAGGGGGATCCTACAATGAGCAGTTCTTC
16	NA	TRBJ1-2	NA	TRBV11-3	CASSSLDGQFAYGYTF	TGTGCCAGCAGCTCTTTAGACGGACAGTTTGCCTATGGCTACACCTTC
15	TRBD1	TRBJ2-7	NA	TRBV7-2	CASSSGRTGIYEQYF	TGTGCCAGCAGCTCAGGGAGGACAGGGATCTACGAGCAGTACTTC
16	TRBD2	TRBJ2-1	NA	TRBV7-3	CASSLREGVGKNEQFF	TGTGCCAGCAGCTTACGGGAGGGGGTAGGCAAGAATGAGCAGTTCTTC
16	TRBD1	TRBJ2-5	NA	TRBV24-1	CATSDIGTGYQETQYF	TGTGCCACCAGTGATATAGGGACAGGGTACCAAGAGACCCAGTACTTC
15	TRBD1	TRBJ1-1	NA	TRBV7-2	CASRNRQGANTEAFF	TGTGCCAGCAGGAATAGACAGGGTGCGAACACTGAAGCTTTCTTT
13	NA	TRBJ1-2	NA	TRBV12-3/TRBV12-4	CASTPGESGGYTF	TGTGCCAGCACCCCCGGGGAGTCCGGTGGCTACACCTTC
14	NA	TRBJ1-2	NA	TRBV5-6	CASSLDAGGGGYTF	TGTGCCAGCAGCTTGGATGCGGGGGGCGGTGGCTACACCTTC
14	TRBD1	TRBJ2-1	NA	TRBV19	CATSPGQNYNEQFF	TGTGCCACCTCTCCGGGACAGAACTACAATGAGCAGTTCTTC
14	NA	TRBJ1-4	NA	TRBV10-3	CAIRQDATNEKLFF	TGTGCCATCAGACAGGACGCAACTAATGAAAAACTGTTTTTT
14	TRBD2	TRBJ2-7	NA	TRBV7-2	CASSLTSGRREQYF	TGTGCCAGCAGTTTAACTAGCGGGAGGCGAGAGCAGTACTTC
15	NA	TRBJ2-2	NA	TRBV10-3	CAISESRVPTGELFF	TGTGCCATCAGTGAGTCCCGGGTACCCACCGGGGAGCTGTTTTTT
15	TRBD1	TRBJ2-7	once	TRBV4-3	CASSQAGQGSYEQYF	TGCGCCAGCAGCCAAGCGGGACAGGGATCCTACGAGCAGTACTTC
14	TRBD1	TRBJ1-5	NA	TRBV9	CASSAGQANQPQHF	TGTGCCAGCAGTGCCGGACAGGCAAATCAGCCCCAGCATTTT
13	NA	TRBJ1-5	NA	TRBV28	CASSLGHNQPQHF	TGTGCCAGCAGTTTGGGACACAATCAGCCCCAGCATTTT
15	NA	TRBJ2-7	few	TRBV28	CASYAREGGLYEQYF	TGTGCCAGCTACGCCAGGGAGGGGGGCCTTTACGAGCAGTACTTC
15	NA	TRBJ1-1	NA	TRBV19	CASVRRWGKNTEAFF	TGTGCCAGCGTCCGCCGCTGGGGCAAGAACACTGAAGCTTTCTTT
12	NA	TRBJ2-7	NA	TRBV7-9	CASSLSVDEQYF	TGTGCCAGCAGCCTATCTGTAGACGAGCAGTACTTC
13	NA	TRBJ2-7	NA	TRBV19	CASSIRNALEQYF	TGTGCCAGTAGTATTCGTAACGCGCTCGAGCAGTACTTC
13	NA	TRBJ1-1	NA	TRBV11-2	CASSLDGSPEAFF	TGTGCCAGCAGCTTAGACGGGTCCCCTGAAGCTTTCTTT
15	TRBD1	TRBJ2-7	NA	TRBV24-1	CATSDADRDGYEQYF	TGTGCCACCAGTGACGCGGACAGGGACGGCTACGAGCAGTACTTC
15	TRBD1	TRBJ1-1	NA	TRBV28	CASSSPDRVNTEAFF	TGTGCCAGCAGTTCTCCCGACAGGGTGAACACTGAAGCTTTCTTT
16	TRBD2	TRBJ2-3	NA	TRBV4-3	CASSQDTAGGPDTQYF	TGCGCCAGCAGTCAAGATACGGCGGGAGGGCCAGATACGCAGTATTTT
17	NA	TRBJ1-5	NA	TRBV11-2	CASSLDIVTGSDQPQHF	TGTGCCAGCAGCTTAGATATAGTTACAGGGAGTGATCAGCCCCAGCATTTT